A selection of T cell receptor beta chains follows, all from one sample in a study of cytomegalovirus exposure and HLA in healthy donors. Clones were read by immunoSEQ multiplex PCR, and TCRdb kept only the in-frame ones, dropping some. The sample includes tens of thousands of clones, 96% of them seen just once. Sequenced input: PBMCs. The receptors were gathered from a man between 18 and 35 years old in good health and CMV-seronegative. Both conserved end residues are part of each CDR3. The D gene is left open where the match is weak. A row's size may be missing; if present it is once, few, many or a size class.

V gene,D gene,clone size,J gene,CDR3 DNA,CDR3 protein
TRBV4-1,-,-,TRBJ1-5,TGCGCCAGCAGCCAAGCAGGAGGTCAGCCCCAGCATTTT,CASSQAGGQPQHF
TRBV10-3,-,-,TRBJ2-5,TGTGCCATCAGTGAGTCGTCCAGGTTGGAGACCCAGTACTTC,CAISESSRLETQYF
TRBV5-6,-,-,TRBJ1-3,TGTGCCAGCAGCTTCGGGATCTCTGGAAACACCATATATTTT,CASSFGISGNTIYF
TRBV6-1,TRBD1,-,TRBJ2-7,TGTGCCAGTAGGGACAGGGGCTACGAGCAGTACTTC,CASRDRGYEQYF
TRBV9,TRBD1,-,TRBJ2-7,TGTGCCAGCAGCTTAGGGACAGCAACCTACGAGCAGTACTTC,CASSLGTATYEQYF
TRBV5-1,TRBD1,-,TRBJ1-1,TGCGCCAGCAGCCCAAGACAGGGGGGCGCGAACACTGAAGCTTTCTTT,CASSPRQGGANTEAFF
TRBV2,TRBD2,-,TRBJ2-1,TGTGCCAGCAGACGGACTAGCGGGAGAGGGAATGAGCAGTTCTTC,CASRRTSGRGNEQFF
TRBV5-1,-,once,TRBJ1-1,TGCGCCAGCAGCTTGCTCAGGGGCACTGAAGCTTTCTTT,CASSLLRGTEAFF
TRBV7-8,-,few,TRBJ2-1,TGTGCCAGCAGCGTCAGGGTAGACGAGCAGTTCTTC,CASSVRVDEQFF
TRBV28,TRBD1,-,TRBJ1-5,TGTGCCAGCCAAAAGGAAACGGGACAGGGTGGCAATCAGCCCCAGCATTTT,CASQKETGQGGNQPQHF
TRBV2,TRBD2,-,TRBJ2-2,TGTGCCAGCAGCGGTCGGACTAGCGGGAGTTCCGGGGAGCTGTTTTTT,CASSGRTSGSSGELFF
TRBV6-4,TRBD1,-,TRBJ2-3,TGTGCCAGCAGTGACTGGACAGGGGGCTTCGATACGCAGTATTTT,CASSDWTGGFDTQYF
TRBV2,TRBD1,-,TRBJ1-5,TGTGCCAGCGGACGGGGGACAGATAGCAATCAGCCCCAGCATTTT,CASGRGTDSNQPQHF
TRBV14,TRBD2,-,TRBJ2-1,TGTGCCAGCAGCCAAGATTGGCTGCTAGCGGGAGGCTCATATTCCTACAATGAGCAGTTCTTC,CASSQDWLLAGGSYSYNEQFF
TRBV18,-,-,TRBJ1-3,TGTGCCAGCTCACCAGGTTGGACAGGAAACACCATATATTTT,CASSPGWTGNTIYF
TRBV9,TRBD1,-,TRBJ1-2,TGTGCCAGCAGTATCGACAGGGGGAGGTATGGCTACACCTTC,CASSIDRGRYGYTF
TRBV27,-,-,TRBJ1-2,TGTGCCAGCAGTTTCTCTTCGGGATTTGGCTACACCTTC,CASSFSSGFGYTF
TRBV28,TRBD1,-,TRBJ1-5,TGTGCCAGCAGTGGGAGGACAGGGGGCGGGGGCAATCAGCCCCAGCATTTT,CASSGRTGGGGNQPQHF
TRBV9,-,-,TRBJ2-1,TGTGCCAGCAGCGTAGCTGGAGGCGGCTACAATGAGCAGTTCTTC,CASSVAGGGYNEQFF
TRBV18,TRBD1,-,TRBJ2-5,TGTGCCAGCTCAAGGACAGGGTTAGAGACCCAGTACTTC,CASSRTGLETQYF
TRBV30,-,-,TRBJ2-5,TGTGCCTGGACAGGGGGGCGGGGTAAAGAGACCCAGTACTTC,CAWTGGRGKETQYF
TRBV28,TRBD2,-,TRBJ2-1,TGTGCCAGCAGTCCCGGACTAGCGGGAGTTTATGAGCAGTTCTTC,CASSPGLAGVYEQFF
TRBV9,-,-,TRBJ2-5,TGTGCCAGCAGCGTAGATGGCAGGGGATTCATAGAGACCCAGTACTTC,CASSVDGRGFIETQYF
TRBV5-1,TRBD2,-,TRBJ2-5,TGCGCCAGCAGCAGGACTAGCGGGAGCCAAGAGACCCAGTACTTC,CASSRTSGSQETQYF
TRBV7-2,TRBD1,-,TRBJ2-1,TGTGCCAGCAGCATCGGGACAGACAATGAGCAGTTCTTC,CASSIGTDNEQFF
TRBV14,TRBD2,-,TRBJ2-5,TGTGCCAGCAGCCAAGGTGGACTAGCGCGAGAGACCCAGTACTTC,CASSQGGLARETQYF
TRBV11-2,-,-,TRBJ2-5,TGTGCCAGCACCCCTCGTGGGGGGTTGGAGACCCAGTACTTC,CASTPRGGLETQYF
TRBV7-8,-,-,TRBJ2-7,TGTGCCAGCAGCTTAAGGAGGGCAGCTCGCTACGAGCAGTACTTC,CASSLRRAARYEQYF
TRBV5-1,-,-,TRBJ2-3,TGCGCCAGCACCGAGACTTACACAGATACGCAGTATTTT,CASTETYTDTQYF